Below, 14 T cell receptor beta chains from the same sample are listed, as sequenced in a study of blood T cell repertoires in COVID-19. The table came from immunoSEQ multiplex PCR; TCRdb's copy has only in-frame clones and leaves some out. The table lists 180,000 or so clones, 80% to 90% of them singletons, with over 9.5% in the top ten. Sequenced material: peripheral blood. Source of these receptors: a human donor with active or convalescent COVID-19. The donor label of this sample is uncertain.

The chain is built from TRBV4-1 and TRBJ1-1; D not resolved. This CDR3 is built from 17 residues. CDR1 and CDR2 from the germline V gene are MGHRA and YSYEKL. V dropped 1 base and J dropped 4 bases, with 19 bases sitting between them. This CDR3 reads CASSQGIARRLGTEAFF. DNA of the CDR3: TGCGCCAGCAGCCAAGGTATTGCCCGCAGACTGGGCACTGAAGCTTTCTTT.

V is TRBV12-3 or TRBV12-4 and J is TRBJ2-5; 7 bases are a match to TRBD2. With 7 bases clipped from V and 5 bases from J, the junction kept 7 bases outside the gene matches. The CDR3 has 13 residues. CDR3 sequence: CASTPLGGETQYF. The CDR3, as DNA: TGTGCCAGCACCCCCTTGGGGGGGGAGACCCAGTACTTC.

The rearrangement uses TRBV7-6 and TRBJ2-7; 7 nucleotides agree with TRBD2. V shed 1 base, J shed 2 bases, and the junction held 2 bases outside the gene matches. Germline V gene sequence: CDR1 SGHVS, CDR2 FNYEAQ. The CDR3 consists of 14 residues. In nucleotides, the CDR3 is TGTGCCAGCAGCTTAGGGGGGGGAACCTACGAGCAGTACTTC. It yields the protein CASSLGGGTYEQYF.

This clone occurred a few times. The chain links TRBV2 to TRBJ1-6; TRBD1 matches at 7 bases. The CDR3 loop spans 15 amino acids. The germline V gene has CDR1 SNHLY and CDR2 FYNNEI. V shed 4 bases and J 3 bases; nucleotides not matched to a gene: 3. The chain's CDR3 is CASSGTGFYNSPLHF. The CDR3 DNA reads as TGTGCCAGCAGTGGGACAGGCTTCTATAATTCACCCCTCCACTTT.

The CDR3 DNA sequence: TGTGCCATCAGTGAGAGTGAAACAGGGCCATCTGGGCAACCTGAAGCTTTCTTT. This sequence encodes CAISESETGPSGQPEAFF. The chain links TRBV10-3 to TRBJ1-1, with D maybe TRBD1 (6 bases). CDR1 ENHRY and CDR2 SYGVKD come from the germline V gene. Trimming stripped 2 bases from V and 6 bases from J, with 25 bases between. This CDR3 comprises 18 residues.

The chain has TRBV4-1 and TRBJ2-1; 8 bases match TRBD2. This CDR3 has 16 residues. J was trimmed by 7 bases and V by 3 bases; bases with no gene match: 11. Germline V gene sequence: CDR1 MGHRA, CDR2 YSYEKL. The CDR3 reads CASSQLIAGPLNEQFF. The CDR3 region has the DNA TGCGCCAGCAGCCAGCTGATAGCGGGGCCTTTAAATGAGCAGTTCTTC.

This chain uses TRBV7-6 with TRBJ2-3, with 11 bases lining up with TRBD2. The length of the CDR3 is 18 residues. Germline V gives CDR1 SGHVS, CDR2 FNYEAQ. V lost 4 bases to trimming and J lost 0 bases; unmatched junction nucleotides: 9. The CDR3, as DNA: TGTGCCAGCAGCTCGCCGGAACTAGCGGGAGAGAGCACAGATACGCAGTATTTT. This encodes CASSSPELAGESTDTQYF.

This clone is a singleton in its sample. This sequence joins TRBV2 and TRBJ2-7, with D tentatively TRBD2 (6 bases). The germline gives CDR1 SNHLY, CDR2 FYNNEI. The CDR3 loop spans 13 amino acids. Trimming took 4 bases from V and 5 from J, leaving 12 bases between them. The CDR3 region is CASSGDFRDEQYF. The CDR3 DNA follows: TGTGCCAGCAGTGGGGACTTTCGGGACGAGCAGTACTTC.

The chain has TRBV7-2 and TRBJ2-1; 12 bases align to TRBD2. This CDR3 contains 16 residues. Germline V gene lookup returns CDR1 SGHTA and CDR2 FQGNSA. Trimming took 8 bases from V and 7 from J; bases not matched to a gene: 12. In DNA form, the CDR3 reads TGTGCCAGCCGCCCTTCGTCTAGCGGGGGGGGTAATGAGCAGTTCTTC. Protein sequence: CASRPSSSGGGNEQFF.

V and J are TRBV6-2 or TRBV6-3 and TRBJ2-5, with 8 bases aligning to TRBD2. This CDR3 has 17 residues. The V segment lost 2 bases and the J segment 2 bases; nucleotides outside the gene matches: 10. Germline loops: CDR1 MNHEY, CDR2 SVGEGT. The CDR3 spells CASSYPPSVAGQETQYF. The CDR3 DNA sequence: TGTGCCAGCAGTTACCCCCCTTCGGTAGCGGGACAAGAGACCCAGTACTTC.

J is TRBJ1-6 and V is TRBV19; D is possibly TRBD1 (6 bases). CDR1 LNHDA and CDR2 SQIVND come from the germline V gene (reference sequence). Trimming pared 10 bases from V and 10 bases from J, leaving 20 bases between. The CDR3 contains 14 residues. The CDR3, as DNA: TGTGCCACTACGACAAGACAGGCCCGCTCACCCCTCCACTTT. Encoded protein: CATTTRQARSPLHF.

This chain connects TRBV10-2 to TRBJ2-3; no clear D. V lost 9 bases and J lost 2, with 9 bases in between. CDR1 WSHSY and CDR2 SAAADI come from the germline V gene. This CDR3 region has 12 residues. The CDR3 DNA reads TGCGCCAGTTTCCCACTCACAGATACGCAGTATTTT. Translation gives CASFPLTDTQYF.

The chain carries TRBV14 and TRBJ2-7, with 12 bases that match TRBD2. Trimming removed 5 bases from V and 7 bases from J; junction bases left unmatched: 3. The CDR3 length is 13 residues. Germline V CDR1 and CDR2: SGHDN, FVKESK. The DNA for the CDR3 is TGTGCCAGCAGCGACGGACTAGCGGGGGAGCAGTACTTC. Residues: CASSDGLAGEQYF.

The V and J genes are TRBV4-3 and TRBJ2-7; D is possibly TRBD2 (7 bases). Trimming removed 1 base at V and 2 bases at J, with 12 bases between. The CDR3 has 15 amino acids. The germline CDR1 and CDR2 sequences are LGHNA and YSLEER. The CDR3 DNA sequence: TGCGCCAGCAGCCAAGGGGGCGGGGGCCCCTACGAGCAGTACTTC. This translates into CASSQGGGGPYEQYF.